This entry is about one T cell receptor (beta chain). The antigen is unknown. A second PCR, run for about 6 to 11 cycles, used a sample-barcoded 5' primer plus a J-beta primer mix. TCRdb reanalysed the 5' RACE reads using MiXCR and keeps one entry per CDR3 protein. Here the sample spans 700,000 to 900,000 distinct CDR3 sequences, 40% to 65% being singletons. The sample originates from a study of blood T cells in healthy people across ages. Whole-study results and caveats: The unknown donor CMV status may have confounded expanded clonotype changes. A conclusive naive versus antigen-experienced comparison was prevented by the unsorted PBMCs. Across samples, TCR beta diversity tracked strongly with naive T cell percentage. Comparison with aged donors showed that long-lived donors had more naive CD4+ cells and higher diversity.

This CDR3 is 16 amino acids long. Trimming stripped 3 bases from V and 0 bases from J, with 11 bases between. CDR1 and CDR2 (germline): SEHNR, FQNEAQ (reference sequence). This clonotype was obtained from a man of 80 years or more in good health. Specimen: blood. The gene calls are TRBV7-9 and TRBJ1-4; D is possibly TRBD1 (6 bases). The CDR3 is CASSFAGTSTNEKLFF. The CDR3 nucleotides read TGTGCCAGCAGCTTCGCCGGGACATCAACTAATGAAAAACTGTTTTTT.